The source of this TCR beta chain is a study of T cells in women clearing cervical HPV infection. Study context: Cases' blood sampling followed lesion detection by median about 150 days (90 to 200).

Here immunoSEQ multiplex PCR was the method, and the copy in TCRdb shows in-frame clones only, minus some. This table holds 15,000 to 20,000 clones. The source of this sequence is a woman aged 18 to 75 with a cervical HPV16 infection that either progressed to CIN3+ or cleared (not recorded which). The sequencing sample was made of blood buffy coat.

Partial CDR3 DNA: TGTGCCAGTAGTACCGACGATGCAGGGACTGAA. Amino acids: CASSTDDAGTE. The complete CDR3 reads CASSTDDAGTEAFF. This chain joins TRBV19 and TRBJ1-1; perhaps TRBD1 as D (5 bases). The read comes to an end 3 residues before the CDR3 does, leaving the germline J gene to fill in the end. V gave up 4 bases and J gave up 5 bases, with 14 bases separating them. The CDR3 has 14 amino acids. CDR1 and CDR2 (germline): LNHDA, SQIVND (reference sequence).